The rows below give T cell receptor beta chains drawn from one sample of a study of beta chain features in type 1 diabetes. Libraries were prepared by immunoSEQ multiplex PCR; TCRdb keeps only in-frame clonotypes and omits some of them. The repertoire includes about 340,000 clones, about 13% of them detected once, and around 0.016% sits in the top ten. The sequencing sample was made of naive CD4+ T cells from blood. The source is a woman aged 18-29 years with type 1 diabetes. Each CDR3 is given with its conserved first and last residue. The D gene is left open where the match is weak. The size of a clone is reported for some rows only, either as once, few or many, or as a class for expanded clones.

D gene | J gene | V gene | clone size | CDR3 DNA | CDR3 protein
. | TRBJ2-3 | TRBV5-1 | few | TGCGCCAGCAGGGTTTTAGTAACCCCTACAGATACGCAGTATTTT | CASRVLVTPTDTQYF
TRBD1 | TRBJ1-2 | TRBV18 | . | TGTGCCAGCTCACCGTCTTGGACAGGGTATTCTGACTATGGCTACACCTTC | CASSPSWTGYSDYGYTF
. | TRBJ2-6 | TRBV7-8 | . | TGTGCCAGCAGCCGTCTAACCCTAACAGGGCTCGGGGCCAACGTCCTGACTTTC | CASSRLTLTGLGANVLTF
TRBD1 | TRBJ1-2 | TRBV2 | . | TGTGCCAGCAGGACAGGGAACTATGGCTACACCTTC | CASRTGNYGYTF
. | TRBJ2-3 | TRBV12-5 | few | TGTGCTAGTGGTTTCTCGGCAGATTCAGGGTCCGCAGATACGCAGTATTTT | CASGFSADSGSADTQYF
. | TRBJ1-1 | TRBV4-3 | few | TGCGCCAGCAGCCAAGGGTTTAGTTCTTCGGACACTGAAGCTTTCTTT | CASSQGFSSSDTEAFF
. | TRBJ2-3 | TRBV7-2 | . | TGTGCCAGCAGCTACGGGGGGCAGGCGGCGGATACGCAGTATTTT | CASSYGGQAADTQYF
TRBD1 | TRBJ1-5 | TRBV19 | . | TGTGCCAGTAGTCCCTCCTCACAGGGGGCCCAGCCCCAGCATTTT | CASSPSSQGAQPQHF
. | TRBJ2-7 | TRBV11-2 | few | TGTGCCAGCAGCTCGAAGGGGCTTACAGGGCCCGAGCAGTACTTC | CASSSKGLTGPEQYF
. | TRBJ1-2 | TRBV7-2 | few | TGTGCCAGCAGCCTCCGACCAAAACAGTCCTATGGCTACACCTTC | CASSLRPKQSYGYTF
TRBD2 | TRBJ2-1 | TRBV5-1 | few | TGCGCCAGCAGCCCCCTAGCGGGAGGCCTCAATGAGCAGTTCTTC | CASSPLAGGLNEQFF
TRBD2 | TRBJ2-7 | TRBV6-8 | . | TGTGCCAGCAGAGGACTAGCGGGAGCGCCACCCAGGACCGAGCAGTACTTC | CASRGLAGAPPRTEQYF
. | TRBJ2-5 | TRBV7-7 | few | TGTGCCAGCAGCTTAGCGAGACATCAAGAGACCCAGTACTTC | CASSLARHQETQYF
. | TRBJ2-3 | TRBV19 | . | TGTGCCAGTAGACAGGGAGCGGCAGATACGCAGTATTTT | CASRQGAADTQYF
TRBD1 | TRBJ1-4 | TRBV7-9 | . | TGTGCCAGCAGCTTAGCGGTTTCCGGGACAGATAATGAAAAACTGTTTTTT | CASSLAVSGTDNEKLFF
. | TRBJ2-3 | TRBV15 | few | TGTGCCACCAGCAGATCCGGACTACTCACAGATACGCAGTATTTT | CATSRSGLLTDTQYF
. | TRBJ1-5 | TRBV7-2 | . | TGTGCCAGCAGCTTAGCGCGGGGTGCGGGCAATCAGCCCCAGCATTTT | CASSLARGAGNQPQHF
TRBD1 | TRBJ1-2 | TRBV27 | . | TGTGCCAGCAGTAAGGGACAGGGCGCTAACTATGGCTACACCTTC | CASSKGQGANYGYTF
. | TRBJ2-7 | TRBV11-1 | . | TGTGCCAGCAGCTCAGACTCCTTCCACGAGCAGTACTTC | CASSSDSFHEQYF
TRBD2 | TRBJ2-3 | TRBV5-1 | . | TGCGCCAGCAGTGGCGGGAGTGGCACAGATACGCAGTATTTT | CASSGGSGTDTQYF
TRBD2 | TRBJ2-3 | TRBV5-8 | . | TGTGCCAGCAGCTCCGGACTAGCGGGGGACACAGATACGCAGTATTTT | CASSSGLAGDTDTQYF
. | TRBJ2-7 | TRBV25-1 | few | TGTGCCAGCAGTCAAGCCGGCTCCTACGAGCAGTACTTC | CASSQAGSYEQYF
. | TRBJ2-5 | TRBV15 | few | TGTGCCACCAGCTCACAAGAGACCCAGTACTTC | CATSSQETQYF
. | TRBJ1-2 | TRBV5-4 | . | TGCGCCAGCAGCCTAGACAGCTCAAACTATGGCTACACCTTC | CASSLDSSNYGYTF